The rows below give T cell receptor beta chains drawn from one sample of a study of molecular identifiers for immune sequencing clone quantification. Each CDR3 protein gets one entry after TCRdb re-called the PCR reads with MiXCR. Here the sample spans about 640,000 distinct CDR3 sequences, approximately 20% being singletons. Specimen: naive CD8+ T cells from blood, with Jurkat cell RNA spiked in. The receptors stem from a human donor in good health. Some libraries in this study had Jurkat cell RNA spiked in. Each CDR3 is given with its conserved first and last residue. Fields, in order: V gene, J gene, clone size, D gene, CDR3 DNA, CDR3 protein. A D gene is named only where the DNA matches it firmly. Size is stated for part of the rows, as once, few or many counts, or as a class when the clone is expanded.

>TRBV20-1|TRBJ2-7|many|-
TGCAGTGCTAGGGACGAAACCTACGAGCAGTACTTC
CSARDETYEQYF
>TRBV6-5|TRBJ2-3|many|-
TGTGCCAGCAGTTACTCGGTAGGGTATCCAGATACGCAGTATTTT
CASSYSVGYPDTQYF
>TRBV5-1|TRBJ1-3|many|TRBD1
TGCGCCAGCAGACAAGACAGGGGGCACGGAAACACCATATATTTT
CASRQDRGHGNTIYF
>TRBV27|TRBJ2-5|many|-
TGTGCCAGCAGTTTATCGAGGGGATCGGAGACCCAGTACTTC
CASSLSRGSETQYF
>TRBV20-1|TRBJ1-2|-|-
TGCAGTGCTAGGACGCAGGACCCAGGCTACACCTTC
CSARTQDPGYTF
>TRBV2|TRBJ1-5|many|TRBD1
TGTGCCAGCAGTCCCACCAATCCCGGACAGGCTAGCAATCAGCCCCAGCATTTT
CASSPTNPGQASNQPQHF
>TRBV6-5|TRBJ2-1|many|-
TGTGCCAGCAGCAACAGCGGATACAATGAGCAGTTCTTC
CASSNSGYNEQFF
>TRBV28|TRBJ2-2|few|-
TGTGCCAGCAGCGTCAACCCCAGGAGGGGTTTCGGGGAGCTGTTTTTT
CASSVNPRRGFGELFF
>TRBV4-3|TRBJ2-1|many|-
TGCGCCAGCAGCCAATGGTCCGGCGCGAGTAATGAGCAGTTCTTC
CASSQWSGASNEQFF
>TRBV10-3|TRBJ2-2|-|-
TGTGCCATCAGCGAGGACAGTAACACCGGGGAGCTGCTTTTT
CAISEDSNTGELLF
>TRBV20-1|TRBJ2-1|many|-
TGCAGTGCTAGACAGGTGACCTACAATGAGCAGTTCTTC
CSARQVTYNEQFF
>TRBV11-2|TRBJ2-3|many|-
TGTGCCAGCGCGACGTGGGAGGAGTCCGCAGATACGCAGTATTTT
CASATWEESADTQYF
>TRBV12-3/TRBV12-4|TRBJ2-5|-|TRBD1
TGTGCCAGCAGCGGACAGGCCTCTGGAAAGGAGACCCAGTACTTC
CASSGQASGKETQYF
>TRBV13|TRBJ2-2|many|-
TGTGCCAGCAGCTTAGGGGCAAGCACCGGGGAGCTGTTTTTT
CASSLGASTGELFF
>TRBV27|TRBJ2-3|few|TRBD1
TGTGCCAGCAGTTTGTCCCGGGACAGGGGTACTCCCTGGGATACGCAGTATTTT
CASSLSRDRGTPWDTQYF
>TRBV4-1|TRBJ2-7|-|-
TGCGCCAGCAGCCAGGAACGAGGGCTCTTGGCGGGCGAGCAGTACTTC
CASSQERGLLAGEQYF
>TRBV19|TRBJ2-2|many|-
TGTGCCAGTAGTTTTAGGGCGAACACCGGGGAGCTGTTTTTT
CASSFRANTGELFF
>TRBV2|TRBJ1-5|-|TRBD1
TGTGCCAGCAGTGAACGACAGGGGATTCGCAATCAGCCCCAGCATTTT
CASSERQGIRNQPQHF
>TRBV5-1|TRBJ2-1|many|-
TGCGCCAGCAGCTTGACCAATTACAATGAGCAGTTCTTC
CASSLTNYNEQFF
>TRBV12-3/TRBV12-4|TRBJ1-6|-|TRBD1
TGTGCCAGCAGACCACAGGGGCAGTCACCCCTCCACTTT
CASRPQGQSPLHF
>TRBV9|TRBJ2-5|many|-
TGTGCCAGCAGCGCGGGGATTCCAAAAGAGACCCAGTACTTC
CASSAGIPKETQYF
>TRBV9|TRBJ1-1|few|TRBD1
TGTGCCAGCAGCCCATCGGGGACAGGGGGCACTGAAGCTTTCTTT
CASSPSGTGGTEAFF
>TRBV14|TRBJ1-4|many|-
TGTGCCAGCAGCCACTGGGACGGTGAAAAACTGTTTTTT
CASSHWDGEKLFF
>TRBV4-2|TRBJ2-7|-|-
TGTGCCAGCAGCCAAGATCCCCGGGAGAGGGCTTATTACGAGCAGTACTTC
CASSQDPRERAYYEQYF
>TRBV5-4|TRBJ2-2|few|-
TGTGCCAGCAGCCCTGCATCAAACACCGGGGAGCTGTTTTTT
CASSPASNTGELFF
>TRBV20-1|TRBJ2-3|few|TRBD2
TGCAGTGCTAGAGATTCTGTACTAGCGCCCAGCACAGATACGCAGTATTTT
CSARDSVLAPSTDTQYF
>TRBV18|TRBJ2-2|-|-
TGTGCCAGCTCCCCTACCGGGACCTTGGGGACCGGGGAGCTGTTTTTT
CASSPTGTLGTGELFF
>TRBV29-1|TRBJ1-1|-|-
TGCAGCGTTGAAGGGGAATATAGCACTGAAGCTTTCTTT
CSVEGEYSTEAFF
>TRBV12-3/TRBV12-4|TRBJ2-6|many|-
TGTGCCAGCGGAAGGACGGGGGCAAACTCTGGGGCCAACGTCCTGACTTTC
CASGRTGANSGANVLTF
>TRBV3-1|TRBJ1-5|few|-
TGTGCCAGCAGCCACAGCGAGGGGCCGGACAATCAGCCCCAGCATTTT
CASSHSEGPDNQPQHF
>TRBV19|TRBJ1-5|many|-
TGTGCCAGTAGTGTCTTCGGGAATCAGCCCCAGCATTTT
CASSVFGNQPQHF
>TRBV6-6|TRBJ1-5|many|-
TGTGCCAGCAGCTCCGGGACAACCACCCCGCCCCAGCATTTT
CASSSGTTTPPQHF
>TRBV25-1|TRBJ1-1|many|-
TGTGCCAGCAGTGACTCGGGCACTGAAGCTTTCTTT
CASSDSGTEAFF